A single sample is the source of the 32 T cell receptor beta chains below, sequenced in a study of early T cells in non-severe SARS-CoV-2 infection. TCRdb re-called the 5' RACE reads through MiXCR, storing one row per CDR3 protein. The table includes roughly 80,000 distinct CDR3 sequences, around 16% detected once. The sample comprised whole blood. These receptors all stem from an adult who was a healthcare worker with PCR-confirmed SARS-CoV-2 infection or an uninfected control (not recorded which).

The V call is TRBV10-3, the J call TRBJ2-2, with unresolved D. CDR3 length: 16 residues. Germline assignment: CDR1 ENHRY and CDR2 SYGVKD. The germline V and J ends were trimmed by 0 bases and 2 bases, with 10 bases remaining between them. The CDR3 loop reads CAISESILANTGELFF. The CDR3 DNA is TGTGCCATCAGTGAGTCTATCCTGGCTAACACCGGGGAGCTGTTTTTT.

This clonotype was counted at least ten times. This chain links TRBV25-1 with TRBJ1-1; TRBD1 aligns across 11 bases. The CDR3 covers 18 residues. The germline CDR1 and CDR2 sequences are MGHDK and SYGVNS. Trimming removed 11 bases from V and 2 bases from J; junction bases left unmatched: 19. The CDR3 sequence is CARPYPGPGQGVNTEAFF. The CDR3 bases are TGTGCCCGCCCATACCCAGGGCCGGGACAGGGGGTAAACACTGAAGCTTTCTTT. Full variable domain (outside the CDR3, taken from reference TRBV25-1 and TRBJ1-1): EADIYQTPRYLVIGTGKKITLECSQTMGHDKMYWYQQDPGMELHLIHYSYGVNSTEKGDLSSESTVSRIRTEHFPLTLESARPSHTSQYLCARPYPGPGQGVNTEAFFGQGTRLTVV.

The rearrangement links TRBV9 to TRBJ2-7; the D gene is possibly TRBD1 (6 bases). The CDR3 is 15 amino acids. V shed 4 bases and J shed 6 bases, with 20 bases lying between them. Looked up from germline, CDR1 is SGDLS and CDR2 is YYNGEE. CDR3 DNA sequence: TGTGCCAGCAGCCCCGCCACGCCACAGGGTCCCGAGCAGTACTTC. It codes for CASSPATPQGPEQYF.

V and J are TRBV3-1 and TRBJ1-6, with a weak D call TRBD1 (5 bases). The CDR3 contains 17 residues. The germline V gene encodes CDR1 LGHDT and CDR2 YNNKEL (reference sequence). V dropped 1 base and J dropped 3 bases, with 13 bases sitting between them. This CDR3 is CASSQGFQGFYNSPLHF. CDR3 in DNA: TGTGCCAGCAGCCAAGGCTTCCAGGGTTTCTATAATTCACCCCTCCACTTT.

The CDR3 DNA reads TGCAGCGTGGGGGATAGGGGGAGGACTGAAGCTTTCTTT. It codes for CSVGDRGRTEAFF. The genes are TRBV29-1 and TRBJ1-1; D possibly corresponds to TRBD1 (6 bases). The CDR3 is 13 amino acids. V was cut by 6 bases and J by 5 bases, with 16 bases left in between. Germline-derived CDR1 and CDR2 are SQVTM and ANQGSEA.

V and J are TRBV19 and TRBJ2-5; 9 bases agree with TRBD1. V was clipped by 5 bases and J by 0 bases; unmatched bases: 4. This CDR3 region has 15 residues. Germline CDR1 LNHDA, CDR2 SQIVND (reference sequence). This CDR3 reads CASSADRGYQETQYF. The DNA for the CDR3 is TGTGCCAGTAGTGCTGACAGGGGGTACCAAGAGACCCAGTACTTC.

The table lists this clonotype with a few counts. The chain has TRBV7-2 and TRBJ1-6; D uncertain. This CDR3 contains 14 residues. Trimming shortened V by 1 base and J by 7 bases, and 8 bases separated the two germline ends. The germline V gene encodes CDR1 SGHTA and CDR2 FQGNSA. The DNA of the CDR3 is TGTGCCAGCAGCTTAGATCCCGGGAATTCACCCCTCCACTTT. Translation gives CASSLDPGNSPLHF.

The chain couples TRBV11-3 to TRBJ2-5; D is ambiguous. The germline V gene encodes CDR1 SGHNT and CDR2 YENEEA. V shed 0 bases and J shed 0 bases, with 8 bases lying between them. CDR3 length: 15 residues. CDR3 DNA sequence: TGTGCCAGCAGCTTAGAAGGCGGCAACCAAGAGACCCAGTACTTC. Its translation is CASSLEGGNQETQYF.

This clonotype has a handful of counts. CDR3: CASSSWDRVGSDTQYF. The CDR3 DNA reads TGCGCCAGCAGCTCCTGGGACAGGGTCGGGTCAGATACGCAGTATTTT. The genes are TRBV5-1 and TRBJ2-3; 9 nucleotides match TRBD1. This CDR3 has 16 residues. V trimming: 3 bases; J trimming: 4 bases; junction bases outside the gene matches: 9. Germline CDR1 SGHRS, CDR2 YFSETQ.

This chain connects TRBV2 to TRBJ2-1, with D possibly TRBD1 on 6 matching bases. The CDR3 consists of 12 residues. CDR1 and CDR2 from the germline V gene are SNHLY and FYNNEI. V gave up 8 bases and J gave up 7 bases, with 12 bases separating them. CDR3 loop: CASYRRGNEQFF. The CDR3 nucleotides are TGTGCCAGCTACCGCAGGGGAAATGAGCAGTTCTTC.

The chain combines TRBV7-8 with TRBJ2-2, with 10 bases lining up with TRBD1. This CDR3 is built from 15 residues. CDR1 and CDR2 (germline): SGHVS, FQNEAQ. Unmatched junction bases numbered 3, after V lost 5 bases and J lost 3 bases. In nucleotides, the CDR3 is TGTGCCAGCAGCCCGACAGGGGGCGACACCGGGGAGCTGTTTTTT. Protein sequence: CASSPTGGDTGELFF. The full variable domain, completed using reference TRBV7-8 and TRBJ2-2, is GAGVSQSPRYKVAKRGQDVALRCDPISGHVSLFWYQQALGQGPEFLTYFQNEAQLDKSGLPSDRFFAERPEGSVSTLKIQRTQQEDSAVYLCASSPTGGDTGELFFGEGSRLTVL.

This clonotype was counted between two and nine times. The rearrangement joins TRBV10-2 to TRBJ1-1, with D perhaps TRBD1 (5 bases). V was pared by 7 bases and J by 7 bases, with 16 bases between. The CDR3 loop spans 13 amino acids. Germline lookup yields CDR1 WSHSY and CDR2 SAAADI. This CDR3 is CASNWGGSGEAFF. The CDR3 coding sequence is TGCGCCAGCAACTGGGGGGGATCTGGTGAAGCTTTCTTT.

The chain is built from TRBV11-2 and TRBJ2-6; perhaps TRBD1 as D (5 bases). CDR3 size: 18 residues. Germline lookup yields CDR1 SGHAT and CDR2 FQNNGV. The V gene lost 6 bases and the J gene lost 0 bases, with 18 bases spanning the gap. As DNA, the CDR3 is TGTGCCAGCAGTCCTGTTCGGACACCTCGCTCTGGGGCCAACGTCCTGACTTTC. Its protein product is CASSPVRTPRSGANVLTF.

The V gene is TRBV20-1, the J gene TRBJ2-7; no firm D call. Germline V gene data show CDR1 as DFQATT and CDR2 as SNEGSKA (reference sequence). CDR3 size: 11 residues. V was cut by 1 base and J by 7 bases, with 8 bases left in between. For the CDR3, the DNA is TGCAGTGCTAGAGTGACAAATGAGCAGTACTTC. It yields the protein CSARVTNEQYF.

This clonotype came up a few times. The CDR3 loop is CATSGGSSPTQYF. The CDR3 coding sequence is TGTGCCACCAGTGGGGGTAGTTCCCCCACGCAGTATTTT. The rearrangement links TRBV24-1 to TRBJ2-3, with D hard to call. CDR1 is KGHDR and CDR2 is SFDVKD in the germline V gene. The V end lost 5 bases, the J end lost 9 bases, and 14 bases lay between the germline ends. This CDR3 has 13 residues.

The chain joins TRBV11-2 to TRBJ2-4; no clear D gene. The V gene lost 2 bases and the J gene lost 0 bases, with 14 bases spanning the gap. Per the germline V gene, CDR1 is SGHAT and CDR2 is FQNNGV. This CDR3 contains 17 residues. For the CDR3, the DNA is TGTGCCAGCAGCTTACGGCCGGCAAAGATAGCCAAAAACATTCAGTACTTC. Amino acid sequence: CASSLRPAKIAKNIQYF.

This clonotype was seen more than once but under ten times. The chain is built from TRBV6-1 and TRBJ2-3; D not certain. The V gene's germline CDR1 is MNHNS and CDR2 SASEGT. Trimming left V 7 bases short and J 0 bases short, with 11 bases between. The CDR3 runs 14 residues. Here the CDR3 reads CASMPAFSTDTQYF. In nucleotides, the CDR3 is TGTGCCAGCATGCCGGCGTTTAGCACAGATACGCAGTATTTT.

The V gene is TRBV11-2, the J gene TRBJ2-3, with D hard to call. The V gene's germline CDR1 is SGHAT and CDR2 FQNNGV. The CDR3 totals 14 residues. Trimming stripped 4 bases from V and 4 bases from J, with 12 bases between. As DNA, the CDR3 is TGTGCCAGCAGCTCAGACCCTAGGTCAGATACGCAGTATTTT. It specifies CASSSDPRSDTQYF.

There are a few counts of this clonotype. The chain carries TRBV5-6 and TRBJ1-3; 9 positions match TRBD1. CDR1 is SGHDT and CDR2 is YYEEEE in the germline V gene. The CDR3 consists of 17 residues. Losses at the gene ends were 4 bases for V and 1 base for J; bases not matched to a gene: 9. The CDR3, as DNA: TGTGCCAGCAGCCTGCGCGGGACAGGGAGGTCTGGAAACACCATATATTTT. It yields the protein CASSLRGTGRSGNTIYF. Complete variable domain (other parts from reference TRBV5-6 and TRBJ1-3): DAGVTQSPTHLIKTRGQQVTLRCSPKSGHDTVSWYQQALGQGPQFIFQYYEEEERQRGNFPDRFSGHQFPNYSSELNVNALLLGDSALYLCASSLRGTGRSGNTIYFGEGSWLTVV.

A few counts support this clonotype. CDR3: CSAGQPSYNEQFF. In DNA, the CDR3 is TGCAGTGCAGGGCAGCCTTCCTACAATGAGCAGTTCTTC. The J gene is TRBJ2-1, the V gene TRBV20-1; D is unresolved. V was shortened by 6 bases and J by 1 base, with 10 bases between the two germline ends. This CDR3 contains 13 residues. From germline, CDR1 is DFQATT and CDR2 SNEGSKA (reference sequence).

This clonotype was counted between two and nine times. This sequence joins TRBV6-2 or TRBV6-3 and TRBJ1-1; D is unresolved. Germline CDR1 is MNHEY and CDR2 is SVGEGT. Deletions cut 2 bases from V and 2 bases from J, with 6 bases between. This CDR3 has 13 residues. DNA of the CDR3: TGTGCCAGCAGTTACGACGGTAACACTGAAGCTTTCTTT. Its protein is CASSYDGNTEAFF.

This clonotype was found many times. The CDR3 loop reads CAISGTNYGYTF. The DNA of the CDR3 is TGTGCCATCAGCGGGACCAACTATGGCTACACCTTC. The chain uses TRBV10-3 and TRBJ1-2; maybe TRBD1 (5 bases). The CDR3 consists of 12 residues. V lost 6 bases, J lost 2 bases, and 7 bases lay in between. Germline V gene lookup returns CDR1 ENHRY and CDR2 SYGVKD.

This clonotype was seen more than once but under ten times. The chain carries TRBV10-2 and TRBJ2-3; the D call may be TRBD1 or TRBD2 (5 bases each). V was clipped by 7 bases and J by 6 bases, with 14 bases between them. The CDR3 loop spans 13 amino acids. Germline loops: CDR1 WSHSY, CDR2 SAAADI. Here the CDR3 reads CASMLAGSDTQYF. The CDR3 nucleotides are TGCGCCAGCATGCTAGCAGGGTCGGATACGCAGTATTTT.

The rearrangement uses TRBV5-1 and TRBJ2-5; the match to TRBD2 covers 8 bases. The germline CDR1 and CDR2 sequences are SGHRS and YFSETQ. Germline trimming cut 2 bases from V and 2 bases from J; bases unmatched to any gene: 5. The CDR3 extends over 15 amino acids. DNA for the CDR3: TGCGCCAGCAGCTTATCAGCGGGAGCGCAAGAGACCCAGTACTTC. Its translation is CASSLSAGAQETQYF.

The chain links TRBV15 to TRBJ1-1, with TRBD1 as a possible D gene (5 bases). This CDR3 region has 14 residues. Germline loops: CDR1 LNHNV, CDR2 YYDKDF (reference sequence). Deletions cut 10 bases from V and 6 bases from J, with 21 bases between. The CDR3 nucleotides are TGTGCCATTTCTTGGGACCGCGGGAAGGCTGAAGCTTTCTTT. Translated, it gives CAISWDRGKAEAFF.

The chain joins TRBV4-1 to TRBJ2-3; 8 positions match TRBD2. With 4 bases clipped from V and 3 bases from J, the junction kept 12 bases outside the gene matches. Germline CDR1 MGHRA, CDR2 YSYEKL. The CDR3 spans 17 residues. CDR3 residues: CASSRPLEAGVTDTQYF. CDR3 nucleotide sequence: TGCGCCAGCAGCCGCCCACTGGAAGCGGGGGTGACAGATACGCAGTATTTT.

This clonotype has only a few counts. The V and J genes are TRBV13 and TRBJ2-5; 14 bases line up with TRBD2. Germline V CDR1 and CDR2: PRHDT, FYEKMQ (reference sequence). This CDR3 spans 15 amino acids. Unmatched junction bases numbered 2, after V lost 6 bases and J lost 2 bases. CDR3: CASSRTSGGQETQYF. The CDR3 nucleotides are TGTGCCAGCAGTCGGACTAGCGGGGGGCAAGAGACCCAGTACTTC.

This clonotype turned up a few times. V gene TRBV6-1 combines with J gene TRBJ1-5; D perhaps matches TRBD1 (5 bases). Germline values: CDR1 MNHNS, CDR2 SASEGT. CDR3 length equals 15 residues. V dropped 10 bases and J dropped 1 base, with 17 bases sitting between them. The CDR3 DNA follows: TGTGCCATCTCGTCCGGGACGGTCAGCAATCAGCCCCAGCATTTT. It codes for CAISSGTVSNQPQHF.

This clonotype was picked up a small number of times. The chain uses TRBV19 and TRBJ1-5; D is undetermined. Germline loops: CDR1 LNHDA, CDR2 SQIVND (reference sequence). Trimming cost V 1 base and J 3 bases, with 7 bases left between them. The CDR3 totals 14 residues. CDR3 sequence (DNA): TGTGCCAGTAGTATAGGTACGGTCAATCAGCCCCAGCATTTT. This sequence encodes CASSIGTVNQPQHF.

The rearrangement uses TRBV6-1 and TRBJ1-5; weak D call: TRBD1 (5 bases). This CDR3 is built from 14 residues. Germline assignment: CDR1 MNHNS and CDR2 SASEGT. V shed 7 bases and J shed 5 bases, with 15 bases lying between them. The CDR3 DNA reads TGTGCCAGCACGGTAGGGGTGGGCGATCAGCCCCAGCATTTT. It specifies CASTVGVGDQPQHF.

The rearrangement uses TRBV12-3 or TRBV12-4 and TRBJ1-1; weak D call: TRBD1 (6 bases). V was shortened by 5 bases and J by 3 bases, with 19 bases between the two germline ends. The CDR3 contains 16 residues. The CDR3 nucleotides read TGTGCCAGCAGTCCCCTAGGGGGTGCGGGAGACACTGAAGCTTTCTTT. Translation gives CASSPLGGAGDTEAFF.

The chain employs TRBV5-6 and TRBJ2-7, with D maybe TRBD2 (7 bases). V lost 3 bases and J 3 bases, leaving 13 bases between the germline ends. The CDR3 sequence is 14 residues long. Germline V gene sequence: CDR1 SGHDT, CDR2 YYEEEE. The CDR3 loop reads CASSSGGGHYEQYF. CDR3 DNA sequence: TGTGCCAGCAGCTCCGGCGGGGGCCACTACGAGCAGTACTTC.